The text below deals with one T cell receptor beta chain. Antigen unknown. These data are taken from a study of cytomegalovirus exposure and HLA in healthy donors. Unmatched junction bases numbered 7, after V lost 2 bases and J lost 5 bases. CDR3 size: 15 residues. Germline values: CDR1 SGHAT, CDR2 FQDESV (reference sequence). Study-wide results and caveats: Sequencing depth roughly uniform across donors was assumed in presence/absence analyses. Later analysis suggested most CMV-associated TCR beta chains were HLA-restricted.

Both 60 Vbeta primers and 13 Jbeta primers went into the PCR. In the authors' workflow: A later analysis tallied approximately 78 million unique TCR beta chains, about 9.9 million of them shared. Clones were read by immunoSEQ multiplex PCR, and TCRdb kept only the in-frame ones, dropping some. That table supplies the V and J calls and clone size; D and trimming were determined from the DNA. This sample yields 240,000 or so clones, of which roughly 82% are seen a single time; approximately 5.3% belongs to the top ten. The genes are TRBV11-1 and TRBJ2-5, with 8 bases that match TRBD1. This sequence was found in a woman aged 40 to 50 in good health and CMV-seropositive. Material for sequencing was PBMCs. CDR3 sequence reads: CASSLSPRGLETQYF. The CDR3 DNA is TGTGCCAGCAGCTTAAGTCCCAGGGGGCTGGAGACCCAGTACTTC.